The entry that follows covers one T cell receptor (beta chain) sequence. The antigen is unknown. The entry originates in a study of blood T cells in healthy people across ages. Notes on the study in general: The study could not conclusively compare naive and antigen-experienced cells, given its unsorted PBMCs.

CDR1 is SGHTA and CDR2 is FQGNSA in the germline V gene. This CDR3 contains 15 residues. V trimming: 1 base; J trimming: 6 bases; junction bases outside the gene matches: 5. The use of a sample-barcoded 5' primer and a J-beta primer mix characterized a second PCR of 7 to 11 cycles. MiXCR, run by TCRdb on the 5' RACE reads, gives a single entry per CDR3 protein. The sample lists about 930,000 distinct CDR3 sequences; 25% to 30% were seen once. This sample also appeared in a second study, on T cells of mothers and their children. That work adds: Overlap ran slightly, non-significantly higher for related than unrelated mother-child pairs.

The TCR comes from a woman in her forties in good health. The chain recombines TRBV7-2 with TRBJ1-2; TRBD1 matches 10 bases. Sample: blood. In DNA form, the CDR3 reads TGTGCCAGCAGCTTAGTAGGGGACAGGGGCAATGGCTACACCTTC. This codes for CASSLVGDRGNGYTF.